A single TCR beta chain is shown here with its context. The data belong to a study of T cell responses to AZD1222 COVID-19 vaccine. The CDR3 totals 16 residues. The germline CDR1 and CDR2 sequences are SGDLS and YYNGEE. V lost 1 base and J lost 8; bases outside the gene matches: 10. Assay: immunoSEQ multiplex PCR; the TCRdb copy retains only in-frame clones and omits some. The sample lists approximately 120,000 clones; 85% to 90% were seen once. This TCR came from an adult in good health. The chain carries TRBV9 and TRBJ2-1, with 9 bases aligning to TRBD2. The specimen was peripheral blood, collected on day 0 of MenACWY control vaccination. The CDR3 region has the DNA TGTGCCAGCAGCGTATCCCCGCTAGCGGGAAGCTATGAGCAGTTCTTC. Its protein is CASSVSPLAGSYEQFF.